The source of this TCR beta chain is a study of vaccination and CD4 T cells after COVID-19. Study context: Participants were administered two doses of either the BNT162b2 or the mRNA-1273 vaccine.

V lost 10 bases, J lost 12 bases, and 13 bases stayed unmatched. The CDR3 is 14 residues long. The germline V gene has CDR1 MNHNS and CDR2 SASEGT. As regards this clonotype: The antigen is not known.

Treatment defined: approximately nine-day PBMC culture with coronavirus spike peptide pools or control peptides (ViraFEST assay). Researchers collected the unexposed donor's CD4+ T cells before the COVID-19 pandemic (2011-2018). Testing used SARS-CoV-2 S/N and four cold-coronavirus spikes on unexposed-donor CD4+ T cells, cells permitting. The Oncomine TCR Beta short-read assay sequenced DNA from cultured CD4+ T cells. MiXCR, applied by TCRdb to the PCR reads, yields one record per CDR3 protein. This sample carries roughly 7,000 distinct CDR3 sequences, about half of them seen once, and the ten largest clones take 33%.

This chain uses TRBV6-1 with TRBJ1-6; 9 positions agree with TRBD1. What was sequenced was CD4+ T cells from blood, cultured in vitro. This sequence was found in a human donor in good health. CDR3 nucleotides: TGTGCCACTTTAACCGGGACAGGGCGAGGACCCCTCCACTTT. This codes for CATLTGTGRGPLHF.